This T cell receptor (beta chain) was recorded in a study of blood T cell repertoires in COVID-19. Study as a whole: The analysed material was cDNA or gDNA that came from T cells, B-cell-depleted T cells, or PBMCs.

Trimming at V came to 4 bases and at J to 9 bases, leaving 2 bases not matched to a gene. Germline CDR1 and CDR2: LNHDA and SQIVND (reference sequence). The CDR3 extends over 12 amino acids. In the original processing: It was from reference gene primer amplification that nucleated cell counts were estimated. Data came from immunoSEQ multiplex PCR; TCRdb stores just in-frame clones and leaves some out. The V and J calls and clone size come from that table; D and trimming were worked out from the DNA. The sample records about 130,000 clones, around four fifths being singletons. V usage is TRBV19 and J usage is TRBJ2-2; 7 nucleotides agree with TRBD2. The sample taken for sequencing was peripheral blood. The clonotype comes from a middle-aged man with active or convalescent COVID-19. CDR3 nucleotide sequence: TGTGCCAGTAGTAAGGGAGGGCGGGAGCTGTTTTTT. Translating gives CASSKGGRELFF.